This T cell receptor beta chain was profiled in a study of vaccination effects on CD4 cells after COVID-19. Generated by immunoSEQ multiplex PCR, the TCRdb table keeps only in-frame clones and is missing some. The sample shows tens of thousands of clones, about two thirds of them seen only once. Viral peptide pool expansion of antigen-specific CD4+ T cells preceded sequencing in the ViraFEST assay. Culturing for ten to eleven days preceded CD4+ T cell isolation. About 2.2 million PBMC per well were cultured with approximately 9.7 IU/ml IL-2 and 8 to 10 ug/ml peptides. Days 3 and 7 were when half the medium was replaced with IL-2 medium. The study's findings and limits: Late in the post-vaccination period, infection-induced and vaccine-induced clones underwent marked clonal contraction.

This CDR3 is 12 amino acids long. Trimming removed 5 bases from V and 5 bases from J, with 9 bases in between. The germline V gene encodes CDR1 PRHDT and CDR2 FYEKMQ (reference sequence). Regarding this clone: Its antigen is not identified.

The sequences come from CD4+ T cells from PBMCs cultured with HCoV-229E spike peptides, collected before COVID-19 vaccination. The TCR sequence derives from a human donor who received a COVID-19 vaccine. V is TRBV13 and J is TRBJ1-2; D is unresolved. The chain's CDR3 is CASSQRVYGYTF. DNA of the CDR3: TGTGCCAGCAGCCAACGGGTTTATGGCTACACCTTC.